Listed here is a single TCR beta chain. This record belongs to a study of blood T cell repertoires in COVID-19. On the study more broadly: Sites across the United States, Italy and Spain contributed samples from acute and convalescent COVID-19. The cDNA or gDNA used as material had been derived from T cells, B-cell-depleted T cells, or PBMCs.

Original processing notes: Amplification of reference gene primers was used by the study to estimate nucleated cell counts. TCRdb keeps only in-frame clones here, not all; method: immunoSEQ multiplex PCR. V and J calls and clone size are those listed in that table; D and trimming were worked out from the DNA. In the table there are 88,000 or so clones, less than 85% of which are singletons. In germline, CDR1 is MDHEN, CDR2 SYDVKM. With 6 bases clipped from V and 2 bases from J, the junction kept 5 bases outside the gene matches. The CDR3 loop spans 14 amino acids. The TCR was taken from a human donor in a cohort sampled during active COVID-19. The rearrangement uses TRBV28 and TRBJ2-7; 9 bases align to TRBD1. Sequenced: peripheral blood. The CDR3 bases are TGTGCCAGCAGGCCTGGACAGGGGACCTACGAGCAGTACTTC. Its protein product is CASRPGQGTYEQYF.